This TCR beta chain originates from a study of blood T cell repertoires in COVID-19. Study-wide context: COVID-19 samples from acute and convalescent phases originated in the United States, Italy and Spain. PBMCs, B-cell-depleted T cells, or T cells provided the cDNA or gDNA that made up the material.

The method was immunoSEQ multiplex PCR; TCRdb's version includes in-frame clones alone and lacks a portion of them. The table includes about 260,000 clones, approximately 91% detected once. V was trimmed by 4 bases and J by 2 bases, leaving 14 bases between them. The germline CDR1 and CDR2 sequences are MGHRA and YSYEKL. The CDR3 runs to 15 residues. This TCR derives from a human donor in a cohort sampled during active COVID-19. Sequenced input: peripheral blood. V and J are TRBV4-1 and TRBJ2-5; D may be TRBD2 (6 bases). The CDR3 DNA sequence: TGCGCCAGCAGCCCACGCGACGGGGGACAAGAGACCCAGTACTTC. Translated, it gives CASSPRDGGQETQYF.